Detailed here is one T cell receptor (beta chain). Its antigen is not identified. TCRdb's table, derived via immunoSEQ multiplex PCR, lists solely in-frame clones and lacks some. The table shows about 8,900 clones, with around 70% occurring only once. The source of the sample is a study of OX40 agonist ivuxolimab in advanced cancers. Notes on the study in general: CD8+ T cells averaged more expanded clones than CD4+. Partial responders at 0.1-3.0 mg/kg showed near-lowest clonal expansion.

The material was CD4+ or CD8+ T cells sorted from blood, obtained in a trial of the OX40 agonist ivuxolimab. This clonotype was sampled from an adult with an advanced solid tumor such as melanoma, head and neck, liver or kidney cancer.

The chain's CDR3 is CASSELSGLGTDTQYF. CDR3 sequence (DNA): TGCGCCAGCAGTGAGTTAAGCGGGTTGGGGACAGATACGCAGTATTTT. J is TRBJ2-3 and V is TRBV10-2; D may be TRBD2 (6 bases). The V gene lost 1 base and the J gene lost 3 bases, with 14 bases spanning the gap. CDR1 is WSHSY, CDR2 SAAADI, per germline. This CDR3 has 16 amino acids.